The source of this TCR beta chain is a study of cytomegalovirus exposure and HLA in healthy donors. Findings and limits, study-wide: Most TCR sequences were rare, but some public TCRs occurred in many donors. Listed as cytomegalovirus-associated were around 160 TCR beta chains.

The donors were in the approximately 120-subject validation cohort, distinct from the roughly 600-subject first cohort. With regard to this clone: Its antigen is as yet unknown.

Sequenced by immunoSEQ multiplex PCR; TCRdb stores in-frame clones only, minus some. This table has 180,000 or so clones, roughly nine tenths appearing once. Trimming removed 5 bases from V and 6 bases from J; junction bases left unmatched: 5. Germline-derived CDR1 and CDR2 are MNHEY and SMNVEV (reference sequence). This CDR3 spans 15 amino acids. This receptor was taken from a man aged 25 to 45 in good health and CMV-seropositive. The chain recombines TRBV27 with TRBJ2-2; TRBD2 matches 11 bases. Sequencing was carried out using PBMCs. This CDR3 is CASSVTSGIAGELFF. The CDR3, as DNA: TGTGCCAGCAGTGTGACTAGCGGGATAGCCGGGGAGCTGTTTTTT.